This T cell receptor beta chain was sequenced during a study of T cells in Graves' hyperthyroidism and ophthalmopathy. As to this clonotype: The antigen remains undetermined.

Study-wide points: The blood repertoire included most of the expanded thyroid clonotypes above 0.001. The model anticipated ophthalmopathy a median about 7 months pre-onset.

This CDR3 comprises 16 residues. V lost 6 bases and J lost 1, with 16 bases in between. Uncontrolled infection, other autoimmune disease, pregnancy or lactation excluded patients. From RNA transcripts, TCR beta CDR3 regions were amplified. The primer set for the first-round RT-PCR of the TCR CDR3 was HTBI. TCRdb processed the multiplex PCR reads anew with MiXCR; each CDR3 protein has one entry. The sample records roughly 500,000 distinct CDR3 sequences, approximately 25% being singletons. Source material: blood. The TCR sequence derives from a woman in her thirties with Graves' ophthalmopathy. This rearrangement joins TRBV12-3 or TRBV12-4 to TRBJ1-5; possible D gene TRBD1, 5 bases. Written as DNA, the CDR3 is TGTGCCAGCAGCCCTCAAGTGGACACAAGCAATCAGCCCCAGCATTTT. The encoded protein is CASSPQVDTSNQPQHF.